The 11 T cell receptor beta chains below come from one sample, sequenced in a study of cytomegalovirus exposure and HLA in healthy donors. Method: immunoSEQ multiplex PCR; TCRdb's copy keeps in-frame clones and lacks some. The sample shows about 190,000 clones, approximately 88% of them seen only once. The sample comprised PBMCs. Source of these receptors: a man between 18 and 29 years old in good health and CMV-seropositive.

The V call is TRBV30, the J call TRBJ2-7; 14 nucleotides align to TRBD2. There are 16 residues in the CDR3. With 1 base clipped from V and 3 bases from J, the junction kept 5 bases outside the gene matches. Germline V gives CDR1 GTSNPN, CDR2 SVGIG (reference sequence). The CDR3 reads CAWSELGLAGVYEQYF. In nucleotides, the CDR3 is TGTGCCTGGAGTGAATTGGGACTAGCGGGAGTCTACGAGCAGTACTTC.

The J gene is TRBJ1-2, the V gene TRBV20-1, with D hard to call. CDR3 length: 11 residues. Germline loops: CDR1 DFQATT, CDR2 SNEGSKA (reference sequence). The V end was cut by 3 bases, the J end by 8 bases, with 10 bases between. CDR3 amino acids: CSASPAAGYTF. Here the CDR3 DNA reads TGCAGTGCTAGTCCCGCCGCGGGCTACACCTTC.

This clone was counted many times. The rearrangement joins TRBV30 to TRBJ1-1; no clear D. This CDR3 has 9 residues. V was trimmed by 5 bases and J by 11 bases, leaving 9 bases between them. The germline gives CDR1 GTSNPN, CDR2 SVGIG (reference sequence). This CDR3 reads CAWGSGAFF. The DNA for the CDR3 is TGTGCCTGGGGCTCCGGGGCTTTCTTT.

V and J are TRBV30 and TRBJ1-1; D uncertain. Germline loops: CDR1 GTSNPN, CDR2 SVGIG (reference sequence). There are 13 residues in the CDR3. V lost 8 bases to trimming and J lost 5 bases, with 18 bases between them. CDR3 coding DNA: TGTGCCGGAATGAGGGAGGCACAAACTGAAGCTTTCTTT. Translating gives CAGMREAQTEAFF.

The chain joins TRBV6-1 to TRBJ2-3; 14 bases line up with TRBD2. The CDR3 is 15 amino acids. The V gene end was trimmed by 7 bases and the J gene end by 4 bases; junction bases not matched to a gene: 4. Germline loops: CDR1 MNHNS, CDR2 SASEGT. CDR3: CASIGTSGSSDTQYF. CDR3 sequence (DNA): TGTGCCAGCATAGGGACTAGCGGGAGTTCAGATACGCAGTATTTT.

This clone occurred once. The chain is built from TRBV30 and TRBJ1-5, with unresolved D. V lost 5 bases and J 2 bases, leaving 7 bases between the germline ends. This CDR3 has 12 amino acids. Germline CDR1 and CDR2: GTSNPN and SVGIG (reference sequence). CDR3 nucleotides: TGTGCCTGGGACCAGGGCAATCAGCCCCAGCATTTT. Translating it yields CAWDQGNQPQHF.

A single count supports this clone. The chain joins TRBV4-3 to TRBJ2-1; 7 bases align to TRBD2. The J segment lost 3 bases and the V segment lost 1 base, leaving 0 bases of the junction unmatched. From germline, CDR1 is LGHNA and CDR2 YSLEER. There are 14 residues in the CDR3. Written as DNA, the CDR3 is TGCGCCAGCAGCCAAGGGACTAGCTACAATGAGCAGTTCTTC. Its protein product is CASSQGTSYNEQFF.

The chain is built from TRBV2 and TRBJ2-3; D is perhaps TRBD2 (6 bases). V was clipped by 5 bases and J by 3 bases, with 15 bases between them. The V gene's germline CDR1 is SNHLY and CDR2 FYNNEI. The CDR3 sequence is 15 residues long. The DNA of the CDR3 is TGTGCCAGCAGTCCGGGACTTAGAGGGACAGATACGCAGTATTTT. This translates into CASSPGLRGTDTQYF.

The chain links TRBV28 to TRBJ1-1; D unresolved. With 8 bases removed from V and 4 bases from J, the gap between germline ends came to 14 bases. Per the germline V gene, CDR1 is MDHEN and CDR2 is SYDVKM. This CDR3 is built from 13 residues. CDR3 protein: CASAPRPTTEAFF. The CDR3 DNA follows: TGTGCCAGCGCCCCGAGGCCTACCACTGAAGCTTTCTTT.

This chain links TRBV7-2 with TRBJ2-3; D ambiguous. CDR3 size: 15 residues. From germline, CDR1 is SGHTA and CDR2 FQGNSA. V was clipped by 1 base and J by 0 bases, with 8 bases between them. The CDR3 protein is CASSLVAESTDTQYF. CDR3 nucleotides: TGTGCCAGCAGCTTAGTGGCGGAAAGCACAGATACGCAGTATTTT.

In this sample, this clone turned up a few times. The genes are TRBV6-5 and TRBJ1-1; no reliable D call. The V gene lost 3 bases and the J gene lost 2 bases, with 16 bases spanning the gap. The CDR3 sequence is 16 residues long. Germline V gives CDR1 MNHEY, CDR2 SVGAGI. The CDR3 bases are TGTGCCAGCAGTTATGGGCCTCAAGGATTCAACACTGAAGCTTTCTTT. Its translation is CASSYGPQGFNTEAFF.